The clone carrying this TCR beta chain was detected many times. The data stem from a study of spatial heterogeneity in lung cancer. On each TCR cDNA molecule, a unique molecular identifier was present. TCRdb independently ran MiXCR on the 5' RACE reads; one entry per CDR3 protein. Of about 6,100 distinct CDR3 sequences listed, around 13% are singletons. Indicated time point: sample taken at primary tumor resection. Whole RNA came from tumor, nontumor lung or frozen PBMC and was sequenced without being sorted. There were some 76 donors, all of them untreated patients with early-stage non-small cell lung cancer. Trimming pared 3 bases from V and 4 bases from J, leaving 9 bases between. This CDR3 has 13 amino acids.

The material was normal lung tissue next to the tumor, obtained at surgery. This chain uses TRBV12-3 or TRBV12-4 with TRBJ1-1; a possible D gene is TRBD1 (5 bases). This TCR was sampled from a male donor with early-stage non-small cell lung cancer. CDR3 bases: TGTGCCAGCAGTTTTGGGGGGGGCACTGAAGCTTTCTTT. The encoded protein is CASSFGGGTEAFF.